The source of this TCR beta chain is a study of T cells in Graves' hyperthyroidism and ophthalmopathy. General study findings and limits: Patients with ophthalmopathy were separated from those with stable hyperthyroidism by a 13 V-J model. Most clonotypes expanded in thyroid above 0.001 were likewise present in blood.

The CDR3 loop spans 13 amino acids. Germline V gives CDR1 SGHAT, CDR2 FQNNGV. Trimming stripped 4 bases from V and 8 bases from J, with 14 bases between. TCR beta CDR3 sequences were amplified from RNA transcripts. First-round RT-PCR targeting the TCR CDR3 was performed with the HTBI primer set. TCRdb re-called the multiplex PCR reads with MiXCR, one entry per CDR3 protein. Here the sample spans over 450,000 distinct CDR3 sequences, 14% being singletons. Patients were aged 18 to 65, had disease duration under 2 months, and had newly diagnosed hyperthyroidism. This clonotype has ten or more counts. Its target is unknown.

This rearrangement joins TRBV11-2 to TRBJ1-1; perhaps TRBD1 as D (6 bases). Input material: blood. The sequence was obtained from a woman under 30 with Graves' hyperthyroidism. Written as DNA, the CDR3 is TGTGCCAGCAGCTACAAACAGGGTGCCGAAGCTTTCTTT. Its protein product is CASSYKQGAEAFF.